This T cell receptor beta chain originates from a study of blood T cell repertoires in COVID-19. Study-level background: The United States, Italy and Spain provided the acute and convalescent COVID-19 samples.

V was pared by 3 bases and J by 4 bases, with 5 bases of the junction left unmatched. Per the germline V gene, CDR1 is LGHDT and CDR2 is YNNKEL (reference sequence). The CDR3 consists of 15 residues. The repertoire was sequenced with immunoSEQ multiplex PCR; TCRdb's copy has only in-frame clones and lacks some. The data contain approximately 330,000 clones, around 92% of them singletons. The study recruited people aged about 18 to 90 years across approximately 24 US areas. Two negative PCRs, clearance, or symptom resolution characterized the recovered Cohort 3 donors. Concerning this clone: The sample has other DNA sequences that encode this CDR3 too.

V and J are TRBV3-1 (or the pseudogene TRBV3-2) and TRBJ1-2; the match to TRBD1 covers 10 bases. The sequenced sample consisted of PBMCs or T cells enriched from blood (not recorded which). The TCR originated in a woman in her 30s who had recovered from COVID-19. The CDR3 DNA is TGTGCCAGCAGCCAGGGGGACAGGGGCGGCTATGGCTACACCTTC. This encodes CASSQGDRGGYGYTF.